Reported below is one T cell receptor beta chain. The same CDR3 also results from other DNA sequences found in this sample. The CDR3 runs 14 residues. Germline CDR1 and CDR2: SGHRS and YFSETQ. V shed 4 bases and J 4 bases; nucleotides not matched to a gene: 6. The data were obtained in a study of control samples from healthy donors and cancer patients. Using immunoSEQ multiplex PCR, the repertoire was profiled, and TCRdb retains in-frame clones only, with some absent. The sample yields 150,000 to 200,000 clones, 91% seen once. This receptor was taken from a woman under 40 in good health. The J gene is TRBJ2-7, the V gene TRBV5-1, with 9 bases matching TRBD1. Sequencing was performed on blood. CDR3 loop: CASSRGQGGYEQYF. Here the CDR3 DNA reads TGCGCCAGCAGCCGGGGACAGGGTGGTTACGAGCAGTACTTC.